The clone carrying this TCR beta chain has ten or more counts. This record comes from a study of T cell repertoires in cytomegalovirus infection. Looking at the study overall: Public TCR beta signatures were indicative of both CMV infection and a matching HLA type.

MiXCR was run by TCRdb on the reads, yielding one entry per CDR3 protein. Of over 200,000 distinct CDR3 sequences listed, about an eighth were seen once; the top ten hold 8.8%. V trimming: 4 bases; J trimming: 4 bases; junction bases outside the gene matches: 3. Per germline, CDR1 SQVTM and CDR2 ANQGSEA. The CDR3 is 12 residues long. Sequenced: PBMCs. The sequence derives from a human donor in good health (CMV status not recorded). Some clones in this sample may be carry-over from other donors' samples. V gene TRBV29-1 combines with J gene TRBJ1-2; 7 bases are a match to TRBD1. This CDR3 is CSVGTGSYGYTF. The CDR3 DNA reads TGCAGCGTTGGGACAGGTTCCTATGGCTACACCTTC. The whole variable domain, filled in from reference TRBV29-1 and TRBJ1-2, reads SAVISQKPSRDICQRGTSLTIQCQVDSQVTMMFWYRQQPGQSLTLIATANQGSEATYESGFVIDKFPISRPNLTFSTLTVSNMSPEDSSIYLCSVGTGSYGYTFGSGTRLTVV.